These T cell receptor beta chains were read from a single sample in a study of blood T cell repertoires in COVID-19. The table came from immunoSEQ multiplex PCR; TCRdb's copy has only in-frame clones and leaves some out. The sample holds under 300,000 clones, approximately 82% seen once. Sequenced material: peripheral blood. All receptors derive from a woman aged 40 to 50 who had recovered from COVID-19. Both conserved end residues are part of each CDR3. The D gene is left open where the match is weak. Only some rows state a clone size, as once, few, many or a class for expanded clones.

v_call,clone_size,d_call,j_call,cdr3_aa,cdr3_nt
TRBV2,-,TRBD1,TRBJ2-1,CASQTRGQGAYNEQFF,TGTGCCAGTCAAACCAGGGGACAGGGGGCCTACAATGAGCAGTTCTTC
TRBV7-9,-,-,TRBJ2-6,CASSLQGLSSGANVLTF,TGTGCCAGCAGCTTACAGGGCCTCAGCTCTGGGGCCAACGTCCTGACTTTC
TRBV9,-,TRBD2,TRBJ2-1,CASSVSLAGEVDGEQFF,TGTGCCAGCAGCGTATCCCTAGCGGGGGAGGTAGATGGTGAGCAGTTCTTC
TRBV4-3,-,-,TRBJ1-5,CASSQDRGQPQHF,TGCGCCAGCAGCCAAGATCGGGGTCAGCCCCAGCATTTT
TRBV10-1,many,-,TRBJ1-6,CASSVPGGGSYNSPLHF,TGCGCCAGCAGTGTCCCCGGGGGGGGCTCTTATAATTCACCCCTCCACTTT
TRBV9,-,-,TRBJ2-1,CASSVGSGLEQFF,TGTGCCAGCAGCGTAGGTTCAGGGCTTGAGCAGTTCTTC
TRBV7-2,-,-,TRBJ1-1,CASSKTTGFEAFF,TGTGCCAGCAGCAAGACAACAGGGTTCGAAGCTTTCTTT
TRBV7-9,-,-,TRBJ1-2,CASSSGVENYGYTF,TGTGCCAGCAGCTCAGGGGTTGAGAACTATGGCTACACCTTC
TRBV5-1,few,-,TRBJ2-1,CASSAGTATNEQFF,TGCGCCAGCAGCGCGGGGACAGCCACTAATGAGCAGTTCTTC
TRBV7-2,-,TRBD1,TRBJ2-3,CASSFPGTGAFMQYF,TGTGCCAGCAGCTTCCCTGGGACAGGGGCTTTCATGCAGTATTTT
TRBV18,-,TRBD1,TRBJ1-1,CASSLDRDTEAFF,TGTGCCAGCTCACTCGACAGGGACACTGAAGCTTTCTTT
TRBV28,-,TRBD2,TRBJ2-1,CASVESGGENNEQFF,TGTGCCAGTGTAGAAAGCGGGGGGGAAAACAATGAGCAGTTCTTC
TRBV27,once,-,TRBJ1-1,CASSLLFRANTEAFF,TGTGCCAGCAGTTTATTGTTCAGGGCGAACACTGAAGCTTTCTTT
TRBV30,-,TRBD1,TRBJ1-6,CAWGRQGIDSPLHF,TGTGCCTGGGGAAGACAGGGAATCGATTCACCCCTCCACTTT
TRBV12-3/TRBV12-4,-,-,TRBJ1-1,CASSPPAGNEAFF,TGTGCCAGCAGTCCTCCCGCCGGGAATGAAGCTTTCTTT
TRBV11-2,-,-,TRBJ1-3,CASSLDIGYGVDTIYF,TGTGCCAGCAGCTTAGATATCGGGTACGGAGTAGACACCATATATTTT
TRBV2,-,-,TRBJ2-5,CASSGGQYKETQYF,TGTGCCAGCAGCGGGGGACAGTACAAAGAGACCCAGTACTTC
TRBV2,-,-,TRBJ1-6,CASGLSGASTSPLHF,TGTGCCAGCGGCCTGTCAGGGGCATCGACGTCACCCCTCCACTTT
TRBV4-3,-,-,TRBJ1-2,CASSQDLNREYYGYTF,TGCGCCAGCAGCCAAGATTTGAACAGGGAGTACTATGGCTACACCTTC
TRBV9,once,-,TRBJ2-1,CASSVGRGFDNEQFF,TGTGCCAGCAGCGTAGGACGGGGATTCGACAATGAGCAGTTCTTC
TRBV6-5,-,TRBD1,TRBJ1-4,CASSSQGFTNEKLFF,TGTGCCAGCAGTTCACAGGGGTTTACTAATGAAAAACTGTTTTTT
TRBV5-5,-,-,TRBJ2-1,CASSLGAYNEQFF,TGTGCCAGCAGCTTAGGGGCCTACAATGAGCAGTTCTTC
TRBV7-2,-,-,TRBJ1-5,CASSQESGRNQPQHF,TGTGCCAGCAGCCAAGAGTCAGGGCGTAATCAGCCCCAGCATTTT
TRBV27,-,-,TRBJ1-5,CASSLLGTLDVPQHF,TGTGCCAGCAGTTTACTAGGGACATTGGACGTGCCCCAGCATTTT
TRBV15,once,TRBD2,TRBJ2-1,CATSRLADSYNEQFF,TGTGCCACCAGCAGACTAGCGGACTCCTACAATGAGCAGTTCTTC
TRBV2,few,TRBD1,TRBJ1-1,CASSESRAAAGGF,TGTGCCAGCAGTGAAAGTAGGGCGGCCGCAGGGGGTTTT
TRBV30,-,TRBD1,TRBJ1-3,CAWSPGQGAGGNTIYF,TGTGCCTGGAGTCCGGGACAGGGGGCCGGTGGAAACACCATATATTTT
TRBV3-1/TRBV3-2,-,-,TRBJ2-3,CASSQAPIRLATDTQYF,TGTGCCAGCAGCCAAGCTCCCATCCGGTTAGCGACAGATACGCAGTATTTT
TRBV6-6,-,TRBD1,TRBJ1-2,CASSTSTGNYGYTF,TGTGCCAGCAGTACCTCGACAGGGAACTATGGCTACACCTTC
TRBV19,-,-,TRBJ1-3,CASSLLGVGGAGSGNTIYF,TGTGCCAGTAGCCTCCTTGGAGTCGGGGGAGCCGGCTCTGGAAACACCATATATTTT
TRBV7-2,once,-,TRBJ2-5,CASSLRAYQETQYF,TGTGCCAGCAGCTTAAGAGCGTACCAAGAGACCCAGTACTTC